The rows below give T cell receptor beta chains drawn from one sample of a study of CD8+ T cells in alopecia areata. Clones were sequenced by immunoSEQ multiplex PCR, and TCRdb holds only the in-frame ones, with some missing. The data contain around 21,000 clones, around 50% of them singletons. The sample in question was skin, obtained at week 4, from a patient treated with tofacitinib. These receptor sequences come from a human donor with alopecia areata. Both conserved end residues are part of each CDR3. A D gene is named only where the DNA matches it firmly. Clone size, where shown, is once, few, many, or a class for clones that have expanded.

>.|.|TRBJ1-1|TRBV7-2|15
TGTGCCAGCAGCTTAGTTGGCAGAACGAACACTGAAGCTTTCTTT
CASSLVGRTNTEAFF
>.|.|TRBJ2-7|TRBV7-9|13
TGTGCCAGCAGCTCCTACCGGGCCTACGAGCAGTACTTC
CASSSYRAYEQYF
>.|TRBD1|TRBJ2-2|TRBV7-9|14
TGTGCCAGCAGCCACGGCGACAGGGCCGGGGAGCTGTTTTTT
CASSHGDRAGELFF
>.|.|TRBJ1-2|TRBV7-9|13
TGTGCCAGCAGCTACGGGGGGCTGGATGGCTACACCTTC
CASSYGGLDGYTF
>.|TRBD1|TRBJ1-2|TRBV7-9|16
TGTGCCAGCAGCGCCAGTACAGGGGGCGCGCACTATGGCTACACCTTC
CASSASTGGAHYGYTF
>.|TRBD1|TRBJ2-5|TRBV7-9|15
TGTGCCAGCAGCTGGTGGACAGGGCCCCAAGAGACCCAGTACTTC
CASSWWTGPQETQYF
>.|TRBD1|TRBJ1-5|TRBV19|14
TGTGCCAGCAGGGGGCTGGGAGGCAATCAGCCCCAGCATTTT
CASRGLGGNQPQHF
>once|TRBD2|TRBJ2-1|TRBV15|15
TGTGCCACCAGCAGAGAGGGGACTAGGAAGAATGAGCAGTTCTTC
CATSREGTRKNEQFF
>.|.|TRBJ2-7|TRBV15|15
TGTGCCACCAGCAGAGTGGCAGGGAGCTCCTACGAGCAGTACTTC
CATSRVAGSSYEQYF
>.|.|TRBJ2-2|TRBV13|20
TGTGCCAGCAGCGCAATCCCGCCAAGGGGTACGGCCCCTAACACCGGGGAGCTGTTTTTT
CASSAIPPRGTAPNTGELFF
>few|.|TRBJ2-1|TRBV18|14
TGTGCCAGCTCACCTACGCGCATAGACAATGAGCAGTTCTTC
CASSPTRIDNEQFF
>.|.|TRBJ1-6|TRBV18|13
TGTGCCAGCTCACCACATGAGCTTTCACCCCTCCACTTT
CASSPHELSPLHF
>few|TRBD2|TRBJ2-7|TRBV14|16
TGTGCCAGCAGCCACACGGGCGGGGGGGCCGCATACGAGCAGTACTTC
CASSHTGGGAAYEQYF
>.|TRBD1|TRBJ2-7|TRBV4-1|16
TGCGCCAGCAGCGGACCAGACAGGGGGAACCCCTACGAGCAGTACTTC
CASSGPDRGNPYEQYF
>.|TRBD1|TRBJ2-2|TRBV5-4|16
TGTGCCAGCAGCTTGAACAGGGGGCGCCGAACCGGGGAGCTGTTTTTT
CASSLNRGRRTGELFF
>.|.|TRBJ1-6|TRBV7-2|12
TGTGCCAGCACCTACCCTGGGTCACCCCTCCACTTT
CASTYPGSPLHF
>.|TRBD2|TRBJ2-1|TRBV29-1|14
TGCAGCGTCCCGCGGGGGGCTAGCCCCAGTGAGCAGTTCTTC
CSVPRGASPSEQFF
>.|TRBD2|TRBJ2-5|TRBV5-4|15
TGTGCCAGCAGCTTGGGGCTAGCGGTCCAAGAGACCCAGTACTTC
CASSLGLAVQETQYF
>few|TRBD1|TRBJ1-6|TRBV2|15
TGTGCCAGCAGTGAGGAGACAGGGAGGTGGTCACCCCTCCACTTT
CASSEETGRWSPLHF